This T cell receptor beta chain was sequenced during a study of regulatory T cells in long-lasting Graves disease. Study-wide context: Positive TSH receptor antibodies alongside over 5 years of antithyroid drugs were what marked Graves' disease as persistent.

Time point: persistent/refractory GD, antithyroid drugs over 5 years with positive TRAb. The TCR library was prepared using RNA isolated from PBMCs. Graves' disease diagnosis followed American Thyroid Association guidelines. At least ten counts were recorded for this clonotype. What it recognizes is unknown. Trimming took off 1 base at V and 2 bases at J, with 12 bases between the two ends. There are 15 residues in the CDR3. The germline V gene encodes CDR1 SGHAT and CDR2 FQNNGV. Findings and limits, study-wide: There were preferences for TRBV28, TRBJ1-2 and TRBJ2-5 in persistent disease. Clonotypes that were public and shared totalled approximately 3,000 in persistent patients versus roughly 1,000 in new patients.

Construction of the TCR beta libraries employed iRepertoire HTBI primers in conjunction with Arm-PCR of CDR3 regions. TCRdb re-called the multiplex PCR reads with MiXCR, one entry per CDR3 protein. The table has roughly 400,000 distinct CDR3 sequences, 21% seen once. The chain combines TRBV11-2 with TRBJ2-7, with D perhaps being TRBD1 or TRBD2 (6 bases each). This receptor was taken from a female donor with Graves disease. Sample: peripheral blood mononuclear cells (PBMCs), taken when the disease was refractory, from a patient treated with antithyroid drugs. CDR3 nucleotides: TGTGCCAGCAGCTTAGGGATCGGGGGCACCTACGAGCAGTACTTC. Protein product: CASSLGIGGTYEQYF.